These 10 T cell receptor beta chains came from one sample sequenced in a study of blood T cell repertoires in COVID-19. The method was immunoSEQ multiplex PCR; TCRdb's version includes in-frame clones alone and lacks a portion of them. The sample lists approximately 430,000 clones, roughly 90% occurring once. Sequencing was carried out using peripheral blood. These receptors all stem from a woman younger than 45 with active or convalescent COVID-19.

This clone showed up just a few times. V is TRBV4-2 and J is TRBJ2-2; D remains ambiguous. This CDR3 comprises 14 residues. In germline, CDR1 is LGHNA, CDR2 YNFKEQ. Trimming took 0 bases from V and 2 from J, leaving 4 bases between them. The CDR3 DNA sequence: TGTGCCAGCAGCCAAGATCAAAACACCGGGGAGCTGTTTTTT. It encodes CASSQDQNTGELFF.

The rearrangement uses TRBV4-2 and TRBJ2-1; 12 bases align to TRBD2. This CDR3 has 15 amino acids. Germline CDR1 and CDR2: LGHNA and YNFKEQ. V dropped 4 bases and J dropped 9; count of bases not matched to a gene: 7. DNA for the CDR3: TGTGCCAGCAGCCCTCTAGCGGGGGGGCCGATTGAGCAGTTCTTC. It codes for CASSPLAGGPIEQFF.

The J gene is TRBJ2-1, the V gene TRBV19; the match to TRBD1 covers 10 bases. The germline V gene encodes CDR1 LNHDA and CDR2 SQIVND (reference sequence). After removal of 7 bases from V and 5 bases from J, the junction contained 5 bases not matched to a gene. The CDR3 is 14 amino acids. The CDR3 loop is CASNPGQGNNEQFF. The CDR3 DNA reads as TGTGCCAGTAACCCGGGACAGGGGAACAATGAGCAGTTCTTC.

The chain combines TRBV5-1 with TRBJ2-3, with 10 bases fitting TRBD2. The CDR3 has 15 residues. The trim removed 3 bases at V and 2 bases at J, leaving 3 bases unmatched. Germline V gene lookup returns CDR1 SGHRS and CDR2 YFSETQ. The DNA for the CDR3 is TGCGCCAGCAGCTCAGGACTAGCGGTCACAGATACGCAGTATTTT. It specifies CASSSGLAVTDTQYF.

Remarks on this clone: The same CDR3 arises from other DNA sequences in this sample as well. V usage is TRBV18 and J usage is TRBJ2-3; TRBD2 aligns across 14 bases. The CDR3 runs 16 residues. Trimming at V came to 3 bases and at J to 6 bases, leaving 5 bases not matched to a gene. Germline-derived CDR1 and CDR2 are KGHSH and LQKENI. In nucleotides, the CDR3 is TGTGCCAGCTCACCCGGACTAGCGGGGGGTACGGATACGCAGTATTTT. The encoded protein is CASSPGLAGGTDTQYF. The full variable domain, with the rest looked up from reference TRBV18 and TRBJ2-3, is NAGVMQNPRHLVRRRGQEARLRCSPMKGHSHVYWYRQLPEEGLKFMVYLQKENIIDESGMPKERFSAEFPKEGPSILRIQQVVRGDSAAYFCASSPGLAGGTDTQYFGPGTRLTVL.

CDR3 DNA sequence: TGCGCCAGCAGGACAGGGGGGTCTGGAAACACCATATATTTT. This gives the protein CASRTGGSGNTIYF. V usage is TRBV10-2 and J usage is TRBJ1-3, with TRBD1 matching 9 bases. Germline V gene lookup returns CDR1 WSHSY and CDR2 SAAADI. After removal of 6 bases from V and 1 base from J, the junction contained 1 base not matched to a gene. The CDR3 loop spans 14 amino acids.

The CDR3 nucleotides are TGTGCCAGCAGCCTTACTGGACAGGGCGGAGAGACCCAGTACTTC. Translating it yields CASSLTGQGGETQYF. This chain joins TRBV5-8 and TRBJ2-5; 8 bases align to TRBD1. Germline V CDR1 and CDR2: SGHTS, YDEGEE. The CDR3 contains 15 residues. V lost 4 bases and J lost 4; bases outside the gene matches: 9.

The CDR3 DNA sequence: TGCGCCAGCAGCTTGGCCGGGTGGAGCAAAGACTATGGCTACACCTTC. Translation: CASSLAGWSKDYGYTF. This sequence joins TRBV5-1 and TRBJ1-2, with no clear D. Germline V CDR1 and CDR2: SGHRS, YFSETQ. The CDR3 is 16 residues long. Trimming stripped 0 bases from V and 3 bases from J, with 15 bases between.

V gene TRBV10-1 combines with J gene TRBJ2-7; 10 bases align to TRBD2. Germline values: CDR1 WNHNN, CDR2 SYGVQD (reference sequence). The CDR3 is 13 amino acids. V trimming: 3 bases; J trimming: 4 bases; junction bases outside the gene matches: 0. CDR3 nucleotide sequence: TGCGCCAGCAGTGAACTAGCGGGGTACGAGCAGTACTTC. Translated: CASSELAGYEQYF.

This chain joins TRBV10-2 and TRBJ2-1; 8 bases are shared with TRBD2. The CDR3 is made up of 14 amino acids. Trimming at V came to 4 bases and at J to 5 bases, leaving 4 bases not matched to a gene. CDR1 is WSHSY and CDR2 is SAAADI in the germline V gene. In nucleotides, the CDR3 is TGCGCCAGCAGTGTGACTAGCGCAAACAATGAGCAGTTCTTC. It codes for CASSVTSANNEQFF.